One TCR beta chain is described in this entry. Profiled with immunoSEQ multiplex PCR; TCRdb holds only in-frame clones, not every one. The data contain 30,000 to 40,000 clones, roughly four fifths of them seen just once; the ten biggest clones take up around 3.4%. CDR1 is SEHNR and CDR2 is FQNEAQ in the germline V gene (reference sequence). Between the trimmed V and J ends, which lost 5 bases and 7 bases, there was a span of 15 bases. The CDR3 runs to 14 residues. The source of the sample is a study of PD-L1 blockade in urothelial cancer. In the study overall: Once treatment had started, blood was analyzed at 3 weeks (second dose) and again at 6 weeks.

The sample here was PBMCs, taken around atezolizumab (anti-PD-L1) treatment. The sequence was obtained from a man between 65 and 85 years old with urothelial cancer. This chain connects TRBV7-9 to TRBJ2-1; perhaps TRBD2 as D (6 bases). Here the CDR3 reads CASSPLTSSNEQFF. The DNA for the CDR3 is TGTGCCAGCAGCCCCCTTACTAGCTCGAATGAGCAGTTCTTC.